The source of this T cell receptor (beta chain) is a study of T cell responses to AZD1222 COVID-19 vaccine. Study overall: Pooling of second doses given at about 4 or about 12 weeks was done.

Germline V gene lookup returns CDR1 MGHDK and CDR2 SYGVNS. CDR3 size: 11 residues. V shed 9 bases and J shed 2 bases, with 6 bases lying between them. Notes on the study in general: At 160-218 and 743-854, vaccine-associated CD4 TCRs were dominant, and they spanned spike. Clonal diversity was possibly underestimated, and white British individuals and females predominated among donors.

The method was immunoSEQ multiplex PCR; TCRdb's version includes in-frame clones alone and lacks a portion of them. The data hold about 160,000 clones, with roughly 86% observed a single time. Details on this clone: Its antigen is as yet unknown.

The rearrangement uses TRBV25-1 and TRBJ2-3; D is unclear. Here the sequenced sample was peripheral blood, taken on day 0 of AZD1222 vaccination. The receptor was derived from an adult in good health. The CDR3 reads CASSSTDTQYF. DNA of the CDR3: TGTGCCAGTTCGTCCACAGATACGCAGTATTTT.